The rows below give T cell receptor beta chains drawn from one sample of a study of cytomegalovirus exposure and HLA in healthy donors. Sequencing used immunoSEQ multiplex PCR; TCRdb keeps in-frame clones, though not all of them. The data show about 130,000 clones, 80% to 90% seen once. The sequencing input was PBMCs. The receptors here all came from a woman in her twenties or thirties in good health and CMV-seropositive. CDR3s include the opening cysteine and the closing phenylalanine or tryptophan. A D gene is named only where the DNA matches it firmly. Part of the rows lack a size; the others show once, few, many or a class for expanded clones.

V	D	J	size	CDR3	DNA
TRBV6-5	TRBD1	TRBJ2-6	-	CASSYSDRVGANVLTF	TGTGCCAGCAGTTACTCCGACAGGGTCGGGGCCAACGTCCTGACTTTC
TRBV5-1	-	TRBJ1-2	-	CASSPRADAHGYTF	TGCGCCAGCAGCCCGCGGGCCGACGCTCATGGCTACACCTTC
TRBV5-1	-	TRBJ2-7	once	CASSLGGPYEQYF	TGCGCCAGCAGCTTGGGAGGCCCCTACGAGCAGTACTTC
TRBV4-1	-	TRBJ2-1	-	CASSQPGRGHNEQFF	TGCGCCAGCAGCCAACCGGGGCGGGGTCACAATGAGCAGTTCTTC
TRBV7-3	-	TRBJ1-1	once	CASSLTSDRNTEAFF	TGTGCCAGCAGCTTAACTTCGGACAGGAACACTGAAGCTTTCTTT
TRBV15	TRBD2	TRBJ2-1	few	CATSRGLAGGNYNEQFF	TGTGCCACCAGCAGAGGATTAGCGGGGGGGAACTACAATGAGCAGTTCTTC
TRBV9	-	TRBJ2-1	-	CASRPRGTGEYNEQFF	TGTGCCAGCAGGCCTCGTGGGACTGGTGAATACAATGAGCAGTTCTTC
TRBV5-1	-	TRBJ1-1	once	CASSSLVNTEAFF	TGCGCCAGCAGCTCCTTAGTGAACACTGAAGCTTTCTTT
TRBV10-3	TRBD2	TRBJ2-1	-	CAIKPSGPSSYNEQFF	TGTGCCATCAAGCCTAGCGGGCCGAGCTCCTACAATGAGCAGTTCTTC
TRBV6-5	-	TRBJ2-5	-	CASSYSPGSRETQYF	TGTGCCAGCAGTTACTCTCCGGGGTCCAGAGAGACCCAGTACTTC
TRBV4-1	-	TRBJ1-5	-	CASSRLQNNQPQHF	TGCGCCAGCAGCCGTTTGCAGAATAATCAGCCCCAGCATTTT
TRBV5-1	TRBD1	TRBJ2-2	-	CASSLRGQGASGELFF	TGCGCCAGCAGCCTGAGAGGACAGGGGGCATCCGGGGAGCTGTTTTTT
TRBV15	-	TRBJ1-2	-	CATSRGSISGYTF	TGTGCCACCAGCAGAGGAAGCATTTCCGGCTACACCTTC
TRBV4-1	TRBD1	TRBJ1-1	-	CASSQGGQMNTEAFF	TGCGCCAGCAGCCAAGGGGGACAGATGAACACTGAAGCTTTCTTT
TRBV5-5	TRBD1	TRBJ1-3	many	CASSKGQPRSGNTIYF	TGTGCCAGCAGCAAGGGACAGCCCCGCTCTGGAAACACCATATATTTT
TRBV7-5	-	TRBJ2-3	-	CVRSLHRGSTDTQYF	TGTGTCAGAAGCTTACACAGGGGAAGCACAGATACGCAGTATTTT
TRBV7-3	TRBD1	TRBJ2-7	-	CASSLRDSPPYEQYF	TGTGCCAGCAGCTTAAGGGACAGCCCGCCCTACGAGCAGTACTTC
TRBV28	-	TRBJ2-7	-	CASSSFPYEQYF	TGTGCCAGCAGTTCTTTTCCCTACGAGCAGTACTTC
TRBV5-1	TRBD2	TRBJ2-2	-	CASGPGLLKTGELFF	TGCGCCAGTGGGCCGGGACTACTAAAAACCGGGGAGCTGTTTTTT
TRBV5-1	-	TRBJ2-2	-	CASREKTGTSNTGELFF	TGCGCCAGCAGAGAAAAAACCGGGACTTCCAACACCGGGGAGCTGTTTTTT
TRBV11-1	-	TRBJ2-2	-	CASSSDSAGELFF	TGTGCCAGCAGTTCGGACTCGGCCGGGGAGCTGTTTTTT
TRBV7-7	TRBD2	TRBJ2-2	-	CASSLALAGGTGELFF	TGTGCTAGCAGCTTGGCCCTAGCGGGGGGGACCGGGGAGCTGTTTTTT
TRBV18	TRBD1	TRBJ2-7	-	CASSPGQRPYEQYF	TGTGCCAGCTCACCGGGACAGCGCCCCTACGAGCAGTACTTC
TRBV18	-	TRBJ1-6	-	CASSPLQSYNSPLHF	TGTGCCAGCTCACCTCTTCAGTCCTATAATTCACCCCTCCACTTT
TRBV28	TRBD1	TRBJ1-2	-	CASRLDRLYGYTF	TGTGCCAGCAGACTGGACAGGCTCTATGGCTACACCTTC
TRBV7-8	-	TRBJ1-5	-	CASSLGGRDSNQPQHF	TGTGCCAGCAGCTTAGGCGGGAGAGACAGCAATCAGCCCCAGCATTTT
TRBV4-2	TRBD2	TRBJ2-3	-	CASSPLGVASGGRNTQYF	TGTGCCAGCAGCCCCCTGGGGGTGGCTAGCGGGGGTAGGAATACGCAGTATTTT
TRBV6-5	-	TRBJ2-5	many	CASTEGGALETQYF	TGTGCCAGCACTGAGGGAGGAGCATTGGAGACCCAGTACTTC
TRBV5-1	TRBD2	TRBJ2-3	-	CASSPGLAGGGTDTQYF	TGCGCCAGCAGCCCCGGACTAGCGGGAGGGGGCACAGATACGCAGTATTTT
TRBV28	TRBD2	TRBJ2-5	-	CASSRPGTSGSWQETQYF	TGTGCCAGCAGTCGTCCCGGGACTAGCGGGAGTTGGCAAGAGACCCAGTACTTC
TRBV28	-	TRBJ2-1	-	CASTTLGVNGHNEQFF	TGTGCCAGCACCACACTCGGGGTCAACGGCCACAATGAGCAGTTCTTC
TRBV4-2	-	TRBJ1-2	few	CASSQVQGDGYTF	TGTGCCAGCAGCCAAGTACAGGGTGATGGCTACACCTTC
TRBV5-1	TRBD1	TRBJ1-2	-	CASSFRDRGSDGYTF	TGCGCCAGCAGCTTCCGGGACAGGGGATCCGATGGCTACACCTTC
TRBV4-1	-	TRBJ2-2	-	CASMRLGGTGELFF	TGCGCCAGCATGAGGTTGGGAGGCACCGGGGAGCTGTTTTTT
TRBV2	-	TRBJ1-5	-	CASNRQGRDQPQHF	TGTGCCAGCAATCGGCAGGGTAGGGATCAGCCCCAGCATTTT
TRBV5-1	TRBD2	TRBJ2-7	-	CASSSDNSRTSGSPFSYEQYF	TGCGCCAGCAGCTCGGACAACTCTAGGACTAGCGGGAGCCCCTTCTCCTACGAGCAGTACTTC
TRBV2	-	TRBJ2-7	-	CASSDVADLRCEQYF	TGTGCCAGCAGTGATGTGGCGGATCTAAGATGCGAGCAGTACTTC
TRBV5-1	-	TRBJ2-6	-	CASSTTVTYSSGANVLTF	TGCGCCAGCAGCACCACAGTGACCTATAGCTCTGGGGCCAACGTCCTGACTTTC